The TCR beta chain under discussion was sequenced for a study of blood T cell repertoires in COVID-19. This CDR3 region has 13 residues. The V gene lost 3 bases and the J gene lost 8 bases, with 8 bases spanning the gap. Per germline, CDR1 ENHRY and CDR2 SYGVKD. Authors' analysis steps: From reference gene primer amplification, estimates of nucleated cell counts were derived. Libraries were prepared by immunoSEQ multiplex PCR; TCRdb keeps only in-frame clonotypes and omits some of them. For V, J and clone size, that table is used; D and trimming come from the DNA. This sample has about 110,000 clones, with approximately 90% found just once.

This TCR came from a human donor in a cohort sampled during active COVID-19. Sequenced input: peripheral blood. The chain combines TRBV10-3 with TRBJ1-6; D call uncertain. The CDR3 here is CAISDSVDSPLHF. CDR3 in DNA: TGTGCCATCAGTGATTCAGTGGATTCACCCCTCCACTTT.